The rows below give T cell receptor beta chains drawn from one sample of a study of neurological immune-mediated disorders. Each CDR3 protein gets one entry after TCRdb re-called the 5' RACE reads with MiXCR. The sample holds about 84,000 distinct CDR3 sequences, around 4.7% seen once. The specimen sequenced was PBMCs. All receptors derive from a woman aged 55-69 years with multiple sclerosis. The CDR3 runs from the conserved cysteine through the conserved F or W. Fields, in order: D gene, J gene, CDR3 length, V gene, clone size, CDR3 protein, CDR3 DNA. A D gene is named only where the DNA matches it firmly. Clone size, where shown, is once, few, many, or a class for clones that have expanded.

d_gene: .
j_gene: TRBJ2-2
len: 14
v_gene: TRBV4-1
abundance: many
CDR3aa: CASSQITGTGELFF
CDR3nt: TGCGCCAGCAGCCAAATAACGGGGACCGGGGAGCTGTTTTTT

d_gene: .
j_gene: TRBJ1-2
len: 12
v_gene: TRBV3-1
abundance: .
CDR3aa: CASSPDDQGYTF
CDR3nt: TGTGCCAGCAGCCCAGACGACCAGGGCTACACCTTC

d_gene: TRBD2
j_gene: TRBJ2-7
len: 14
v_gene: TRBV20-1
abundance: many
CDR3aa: CSARLTSGTYEQYF
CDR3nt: TGCAGTGCTAGATTAACTAGCGGGACCTACGAGCAGTACTTC

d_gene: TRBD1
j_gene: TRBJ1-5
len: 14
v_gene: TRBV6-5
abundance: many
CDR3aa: CASSDRGRNQPQHF
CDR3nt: TGTGCCAGCAGTGACAGGGGGAGGAATCAGCCCCAGCATTTT

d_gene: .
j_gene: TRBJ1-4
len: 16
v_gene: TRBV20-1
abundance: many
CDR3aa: CSARDIRWTTNEKLFF
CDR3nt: TGCAGTGCTCGGGACATCAGATGGACAACTAATGAAAAACTGTTTTTT

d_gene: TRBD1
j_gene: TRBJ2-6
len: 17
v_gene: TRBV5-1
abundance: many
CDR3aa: CASSWRQGSSGANVLTF
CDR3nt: TGCGCCAGCAGCTGGAGACAGGGGAGCTCTGGGGCCAACGTCCTGACTTTC

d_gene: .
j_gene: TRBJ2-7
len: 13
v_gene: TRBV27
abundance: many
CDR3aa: CASSLGGGYEQYF
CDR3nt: TGTGCCAGCAGTCTAGGGGGTGGCTACGAGCAGTACTTC

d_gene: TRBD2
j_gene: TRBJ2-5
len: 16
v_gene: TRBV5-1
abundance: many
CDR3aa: CASSLDSGGAAETQYF
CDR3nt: TGCGCCAGCAGCTTGGACAGCGGGGGGGCCGCAGAGACCCAGTACTTC

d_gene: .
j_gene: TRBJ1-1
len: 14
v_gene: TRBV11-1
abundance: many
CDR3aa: CASSLSGWGTEAFF
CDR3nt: TGTGCCAGCAGCTTAAGCGGATGGGGCACTGAAGCTTTCTTT

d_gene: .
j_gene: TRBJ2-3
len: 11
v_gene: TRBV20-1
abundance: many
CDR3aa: CSATTGDTQYF
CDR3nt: TGCAGTGCGACCACGGGAGATACGCAGTATTTT

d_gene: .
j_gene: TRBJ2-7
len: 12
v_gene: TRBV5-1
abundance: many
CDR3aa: CASGLSAYEQYF
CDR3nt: TGCGCCAGCGGATTAAGCGCCTACGAGCAGTACTTC

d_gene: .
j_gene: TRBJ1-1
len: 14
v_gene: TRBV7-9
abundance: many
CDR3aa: CASSLARDVSSAFF
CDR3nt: TGTGCCAGCAGCTTAGCCAGGGACGTGTCATCAGCTTTCTTT

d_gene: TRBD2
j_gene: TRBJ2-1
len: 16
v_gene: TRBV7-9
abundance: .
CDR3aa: CASSRWIAGTGDEQFF
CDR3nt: TGTGCCAGCAGCAGATGGATAGCGGGGACGGGTGATGAGCAGTTCTTC

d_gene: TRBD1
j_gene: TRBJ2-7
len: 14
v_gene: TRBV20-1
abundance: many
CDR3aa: CSADPGTGLNEQYF
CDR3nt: TGCAGTGCTGACCCCGGGACAGGGCTGAACGAGCAGTACTTC

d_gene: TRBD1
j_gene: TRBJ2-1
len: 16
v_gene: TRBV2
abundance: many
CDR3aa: CASSSNAGTGANEQFF
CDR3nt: TGTGCCAGCAGTTCCAACGCCGGGACAGGGGCCAATGAGCAGTTCTTC

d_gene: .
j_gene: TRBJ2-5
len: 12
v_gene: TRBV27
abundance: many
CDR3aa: CASSPQGETQYF
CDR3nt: TGTGCCAGCAGTCCACAAGGGGAGACCCAGTACTTC

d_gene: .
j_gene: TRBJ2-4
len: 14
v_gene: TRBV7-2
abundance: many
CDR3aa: CASSLAAHENIQYF
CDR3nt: TGTGCCAGCAGCTTAGCGGCCCATGAAAACATTCAGTACTTC

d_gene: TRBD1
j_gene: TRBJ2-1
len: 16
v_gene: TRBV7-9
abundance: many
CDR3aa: CASSLGRTGVDNEQFF
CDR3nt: TGTGCCAGCAGCCTCGGACGGACAGGGGTAGACAATGAGCAGTTCTTC

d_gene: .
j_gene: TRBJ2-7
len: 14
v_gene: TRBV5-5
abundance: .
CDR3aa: CASSLRDPRYEQYF
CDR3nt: TGTGCCAGCAGCTTGCGGGACCCGCGGTACGAGCAGTACTTC

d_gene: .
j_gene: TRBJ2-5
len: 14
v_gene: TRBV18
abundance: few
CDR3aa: CASSLNRDLETQYF
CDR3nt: TGTGCCAGCTCCCTCAACAGGGATCTAGAGACCCAGTACTTC

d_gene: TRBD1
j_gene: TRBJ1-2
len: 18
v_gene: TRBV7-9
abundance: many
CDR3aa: CASSPGGGTGGANYGYTF
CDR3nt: TGTGCCAGCAGCCCGGGCGGCGGGACAGGGGGCGCTAACTATGGCTACACCTTC

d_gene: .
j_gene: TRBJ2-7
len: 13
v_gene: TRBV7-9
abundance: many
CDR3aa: CASSLALVTEQYF
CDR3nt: TGTGCCAGCAGCTTAGCGCTAGTCACCGAGCAGTACTTC

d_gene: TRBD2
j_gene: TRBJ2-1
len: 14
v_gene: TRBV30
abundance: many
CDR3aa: CAWGSGGARNEQFF
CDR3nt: TGTGCCTGGGGTAGCGGGGGGGCCAGGAATGAGCAGTTCTTC